The 9 T cell receptor beta chains listed next were all sequenced from one sample in a study of blood T cell repertoires in COVID-19. Here immunoSEQ multiplex PCR was the method, and the copy in TCRdb shows in-frame clones only, minus some. Of about 280,000 clones listed, about 89% were seen once; the top ten hold about 8.7%. Sequenced material: peripheral blood. These receptors came from a man aged 35-49 years with active or convalescent COVID-19.

The chain uses TRBV30 and TRBJ2-2, with D perhaps TRBD2 (5 bases). Germline CDR1 is GTSNPN and CDR2 is SVGIG (reference sequence). Trimming removed 4 bases from V and 3 bases from J, with 12 bases in between. The CDR3 has 14 amino acids. The CDR3 here is CAWTPGIDTGELFF. CDR3 nucleotide sequence: TGTGCCTGGACACCCGGGATCGACACCGGGGAGCTGTTTTTT.

V usage is TRBV6-5 and J usage is TRBJ1-5; D may be TRBD1 (6 bases). Germline CDR1 MNHEY, CDR2 SVGAGI. The V end was cut by 4 bases, the J end by 8 bases, with 15 bases between. The CDR3 consists of 14 residues. The CDR3 spells CASSLGTTREPQHF. CDR3 nucleotides: TGTGCCAGCAGTTTAGGGACAACACGGGAGCCCCAGCATTTT.

The rearrangement uses TRBV15 and TRBJ2-5; D not resolved. V lost 0 bases, J lost 3 bases, and 5 bases lay in between. The CDR3 sequence is 13 residues long. In germline, CDR1 is LNHNV, CDR2 YYDKDF (reference sequence). The CDR3 protein is CATSRDHKETQYF. CDR3 coding DNA: TGTGCCACCAGCAGAGATCACAAAGAGACCCAGTACTTC.

The chain uses TRBV15 and TRBJ1-1; TRBD1 is a possible D gene (5 bases). CDR1 LNHNV and CDR2 YYDKDF come from the germline V gene (reference sequence). V shed 4 bases and J shed 6 bases, with 18 bases lying between them. The CDR3 covers 15 residues. The CDR3 sequence: CATSIGAEGFAEAFF. The CDR3 coding sequence is TGTGCCACCAGCATTGGGGCGGAAGGTTTCGCTGAAGCTTTCTTT.

This sequence joins TRBV28 and TRBJ2-5; D is uncertain. Germline assignment: CDR1 MDHEN and CDR2 SYDVKM. V shed 9 bases and J shed 4 bases, with 15 bases lying between them. The CDR3 has 13 amino acids. The DNA of the CDR3 is TGTGCCAGTGAATCGACCCTAGGAGAGACCCAGTACTTC. Its translation: CASESTLGETQYF.

This chain connects TRBV28 to TRBJ1-5; no clear D. Trimming cost V 2 bases and J 5 bases, with 7 bases left between them. This CDR3 has 13 amino acids. Germline V gene sequence: CDR1 MDHEN, CDR2 SYDVKM. CDR3 loop: CASSLERDQPQHF. The CDR3, as DNA: TGTGCCAGCAGTTTAGAGCGGGATCAGCCCCAGCATTTT.

This chain uses TRBV5-5 with TRBJ2-7, with D perhaps matching TRBD2 (6 bases). V dropped 7 bases and J dropped 2 bases, with 16 bases sitting between them. Germline V gives CDR1 SGHKS, CDR2 YYEKEE (reference sequence). This CDR3 is built from 14 residues. CDR3 DNA sequence: TGTGCCAGCCGTCCTGGCGGGGAGCCCTACGAGCAGTACTTC. As protein: CASRPGGEPYEQYF.

The chain couples TRBV3-1 (or the pseudogene TRBV3-2) to TRBJ2-7; D is perhaps TRBD2 (6 bases). The V end lost 4 bases, the J end lost 3 bases, and 13 bases lay between the germline ends. The germline V gene encodes CDR1 LGHDT and CDR2 YNNKEL (reference sequence). The CDR3 totals 14 residues. CDR3 sequence reads: CASSLGGRFYEQYF. As DNA, the CDR3 is TGTGCCAGCAGCCTTGGGGGGAGGTTCTACGAGCAGTACTTC.

This clone was seen just once. The chain carries TRBV12-3 or TRBV12-4 and TRBJ1-2; possible D gene TRBD1, 6 bases. V dropped 5 bases and J dropped 6 bases, with 13 bases sitting between them. This CDR3 has 13 amino acids. The CDR3 reads CASSHTGRDGYTF. For the CDR3, the DNA is TGTGCCAGCAGTCACACAGGGAGGGATGGCTACACCTTC.